Following are 27 T cell receptor beta chains from one sample sequenced in a study of blood T cell repertoires in COVID-19. The data were produced by immunoSEQ multiplex PCR, yet TCRdb's version contains in-frame clones alone and is incomplete. The repertoire has about 200,000 clones, roughly 90% of them found once; the top ten carry under 2%. The sample taken for sequencing was peripheral blood. All receptors derive from a young man with active or convalescent COVID-19.

The chain combines TRBV10-1 with TRBJ2-1; no clear D gene. The V gene lost 2 bases and the J gene lost 6 bases, with 11 bases spanning the gap. Germline-derived CDR1 and CDR2 are WNHNN and SYGVQD (reference sequence). There are 14 residues in the CDR3. CDR3 protein: CASSEGGVINEQFF. The DNA for the CDR3 is TGCGCCAGCAGTGAGGGTGGAGTAATCAATGAGCAGTTCTTC.

This rearrangement joins TRBV5-4 to TRBJ2-1, with D possibly TRBD2 on 6 matching bases. This CDR3 has 12 amino acids. Trimming took 2 bases from V and 9 from J, leaving 9 bases between them. Germline V lookup: CDR1 SGHNT, CDR2 YYREEE (reference sequence). CDR3 protein: CASSFSGTEQFF. The CDR3 DNA sequence: TGTGCCAGCAGCTTTAGCGGAACTGAGCAGTTCTTC.

The chain is built from TRBV7-2 and TRBJ2-3, with TRBD2 matching over 10 bases. Per germline, CDR1 SGHTA and CDR2 FQGNSA. The CDR3 runs 17 residues. Losses at the gene ends were 5 bases for V and 1 base for J; bases not matched to a gene: 9. CDR3 in DNA: TGTGCCAGCAGCAGGTCCCTAGCGGGAGTAGGCACAGATACGCAGTATTTT. This translates into CASSRSLAGVGTDTQYF.

The V call is TRBV19, the J call TRBJ2-3; 12 positions match TRBD2. J lost 0 bases, V lost 4 bases, and 2 bases had no gene match. Germline V lookup: CDR1 LNHDA, CDR2 SQIVND (reference sequence). CDR3 size: 16 residues. CDR3: CASSRLAGASTDTQYF. As DNA, the CDR3 is TGTGCCAGTAGTAGACTAGCGGGGGCGAGCACAGATACGCAGTATTTT.

The chain is built from TRBV5-1 and TRBJ2-2; no reliable D call. V lost 3 bases and J lost 2, with 8 bases in between. CDR1 SGHRS and CDR2 YFSETQ come from the germline V gene. The CDR3 sequence is 14 residues long. The DNA for the CDR3 is TGCGCCAGCAGCTCCGGTCTCAACACCGGGGAGCTGTTTTTT. It is translated as CASSSGLNTGELFF.

The V gene is TRBV5-1, the J gene TRBJ1-4, with D uncertain. The CDR3 runs to 12 residues. The V and J ends lost 2 bases and 5 bases respectively, with 4 bases between them. Germline CDR1 is SGHRS and CDR2 is YFSETQ. The CDR3 here is CASSFQNEKLFF. DNA of the CDR3: TGCGCCAGCAGCTTCCAAAATGAAAAACTGTTTTTT.

The chain employs TRBV6-5 and TRBJ2-5; 9 positions match TRBD2. The CDR3 consists of 15 residues. The V segment lost 2 bases and the J segment 5 bases; nucleotides outside the gene matches: 6. CDR1 and CDR2 from the germline V gene are MNHEY and SVGAGI. CDR3 DNA: TGTGCCAGCAGTTACAGTAGCGGGAGCGGGGAGACCCAGTACTTC. It yields the protein CASSYSSGSGETQYF.

CDR3 sequence (DNA): TGTGCCACCAGCAGGATAGCGGGAGGGCCTGTAGGCACCGGGGAGCTGTTTTTT. Amino acids: CATSRIAGGPVGTGELFF. The chain uses TRBV15 and TRBJ2-2, with 11 positions matching TRBD2. Losses at the gene ends were 3 bases for V and 4 bases for J; bases not matched to a gene: 10. The length of the CDR3 is 18 residues. Germline CDR1 reads LNHNV; CDR2 reads YYDKDF (reference sequence).

The chain links TRBV18 to TRBJ1-5; D might be TRBD1 (5 bases). Germline lookup yields CDR1 KGHSH and CDR2 LQKENI. CDR3 length: 15 amino acids. V was shortened by 4 bases and J by 6 bases, with 16 bases between the two germline ends. The CDR3, as DNA: TGTGCCAGCTCACATCTCAATCAGGGCACTCAGCCCCAGCATTTT. Translation gives CASSHLNQGTQPQHF.

This CDR3 is CATQGARTEAFF. CDR3 nucleotides: TGTGCCACCCAGGGGGCGCGAACTGAAGCTTTCTTT. This chain links TRBV12-3 or TRBV12-4 with TRBJ1-1; 8 nucleotides match TRBD1. V was pared by 10 bases and J by 5 bases, with 6 bases of the junction left unmatched. The CDR3 is 12 amino acids.

The rearrangement links TRBV5-1 to TRBJ2-3, with 9 bases identical to TRBD1. Per the germline V gene, CDR1 is SGHRS and CDR2 is YFSETQ. The CDR3 sequence is 18 residues long. After removal of 1 base from V and 1 base from J, the junction contained 10 bases not matched to a gene. DNA for the CDR3: TGCGCCAGCAGCTTGACCGGGACAGGGTCTTTTGGCACAGATACGCAGTATTTT. Its translation is CASSLTGTGSFGTDTQYF.

The chain carries TRBV27 and TRBJ2-7; TRBD1 aligns across 9 bases. The CDR3 extends over 15 amino acids. CDR1 is MNHEY and CDR2 is SMNVEV in the germline V gene (reference sequence). V was pared by 5 bases and J by 0 bases, with 5 bases of the junction left unmatched. CDR3 loop: CASSPRDRVSYEQYF. The CDR3 bases are TGTGCCAGCAGTCCCCGGGACAGGGTCTCCTACGAGCAGTACTTC.

The chain combines TRBV4-2 with TRBJ2-1; the match to TRBD2 covers 8 bases. The CDR3 runs to 18 residues. CDR1 and CDR2 from the germline V gene are LGHNA and YNFKEQ. The trim removed 0 bases at V and 5 bases at J, leaving 12 bases unmatched. CDR3 nucleotides: TGTGCCAGCAGCCAAGATAGGGCCGAGCGGGGGTACGACAATGAGCAGTTCTTC. The encoded protein is CASSQDRAERGYDNEQFF.

The CDR3 is CASSSDSALNSPLHF. CDR3 bases: TGTGCCAGCAGCTCTGACAGTGCGCTTAATTCACCCCTCCACTTT. The rearrangement links TRBV7-2 to TRBJ1-6; perhaps TRBD1 as D (5 bases). The germline gives CDR1 SGHTA, CDR2 FQGNSA. V dropped 4 bases and J dropped 6 bases, with 13 bases sitting between them. This CDR3 has 15 amino acids. Combining the CDR3 with reference TRBV7-2 and TRBJ1-6 gives the whole variable domain GAGVSQSPSNKVTEKGKDVELRCDPISGHTALYWYRQSLGQGLEFLIYFQGNSAPDKSGLPSDRFSAERTGGSVSTLTIQRTQQEDSAVYLCASSSDSALNSPLHFGNGTRLTVT.

This clone was observed a handful of times. The chain recombines TRBV11-2 with TRBJ2-1; TRBD1 matches at 7 bases. The CDR3 is 18 residues long. Germline V gene data show CDR1 as SGHAT and CDR2 as FQNNGV. V gave up 4 bases and J gave up 8 bases; unmatched junction bases: 20. This CDR3 is CASSSGGERGLSQDEQFF. CDR3 DNA sequence: TGTGCCAGCAGCTCAGGGGGTGAAAGGGGCCTATCCCAGGATGAGCAGTTCTTC. Drawing the rest from reference TRBV11-2 and TRBJ2-1, the complete variable domain is EAGVAQSPRYKIIEKRQSVAFWCNPISGHATLYWYQQILGQGPKLLIQFQNNGVVDDSQLPKDRFSAERLKGVDSTLKIQPAKLEDSAVYLCASSSGGERGLSQDEQFFGPGTRLTVL.

With respect to this clone: The sample holds other DNA sequences that translate to the same CDR3. This sequence joins TRBV5-4 and TRBJ1-2, with a possible D match to TRBD1 (5 bases). Germline CDR1 SGHNT, CDR2 YYREEE (reference sequence). This CDR3 region has 15 residues. Trimming took 0 bases from V and 3 from J, leaving 12 bases between them. CDR3 DNA sequence: TGTGCCAGCAGCTTGGCCGGGGGGGGGTACTATGGCTACACCTTC. Encoded protein: CASSLAGGGYYGYTF.

The gene calls are TRBV5-1 and TRBJ2-3; 10 bases agree with TRBD2. V lost 2 bases, J lost 2 bases, and 2 bases stayed unmatched. The CDR3 is made up of 15 amino acids. CDR1 is SGHRS, CDR2 YFSETQ, per germline. CDR3 amino acids: CASSFGTSATDTQYF. The CDR3 DNA is TGCGCCAGCAGCTTCGGGACTAGCGCCACAGATACGCAGTATTTT.

Concerning this clone: The limits of the CDR3 on the DNA are not certain, so only TCRdb's listed CDR3 is given. The V call is TRBV12-5, the J call TRBJ1-1; TRBD1, the table's D call, lacks a check against the DNA. Counting both end residues, the CDR3 totals 19 amino acids. CDR1 and CDR2 from the germline V gene are LGHNT and FRNRAP. The CDR3 here is CASGLVREFRARDNSEAFF.

The chain has TRBV2 and TRBJ2-3; no reliable D call. Trimming removed 2 bases at V and 4 bases at J, with 4 bases between. This CDR3 has 12 amino acids. The V gene's germline CDR1 is SNHLY and CDR2 FYNNEI. The CDR3 nucleotides are TGTGCCAGCAGTGAACTGTCAGATACGCAGTATTTT. Translation: CASSELSDTQYF.

This chain connects TRBV5-5 to TRBJ2-3; a possible D gene is TRBD1 (5 bases). The CDR3 is made up of 15 amino acids. Looked up from germline, CDR1 is SGHKS and CDR2 is YYEKEE (reference sequence). V gave up 1 base and J gave up 1 base, with 10 bases separating them. The DNA for the CDR3 is TGTGCCAGCAGCTTGAGGTTAGGGGGCACAGATACGCAGTATTTT. Translation: CASSLRLGGTDTQYF.

The chain couples TRBV7-2 to TRBJ1-3; the D gene is possibly TRBD1 (6 bases). In germline, CDR1 is SGHTA, CDR2 FQGNSA. Trimming stripped 1 base from V and 0 bases from J, with 10 bases between. The CDR3 runs to 16 residues. CDR3: CASSLVGGFSGNTIYF. For the CDR3, the DNA is TGTGCCAGCAGCTTAGTAGGGGGATTCTCTGGAAACACCATATATTTT.

This chain joins TRBV25-1 and TRBJ1-4; 8 bases fit TRBD1. CDR3 length: 16 amino acids. Germline CDR1 MGHDK, CDR2 SYGVNS. J gave up 7 bases and V 2 bases, and 9 bases lay outside the gene matches. The CDR3 is CASSERFGTGFEKLFF. The DNA for the CDR3 is TGTGCCAGCAGTGAAAGATTCGGGACAGGCTTTGAAAAACTGTTTTTT.

The DNA of the CDR3 is TGTGCCAGCAGCTTAGTACTACTAGCGGGAGGGGCAGATACGCAGTATTTT. It codes for CASSLVLLAGGADTQYF. The rearrangement uses TRBV7-2 and TRBJ2-3, with 13 bases matching TRBD2. Looked up from germline, CDR1 is SGHTA and CDR2 is FQGNSA. The J segment lost 4 bases and the V segment lost 1 base, leaving 5 bases of the junction unmatched. The CDR3 loop spans 17 amino acids.

This clone was counted once. The CDR3 sequence is CATQGLTGELFF. The CDR3 nucleotides are TGTGCCACCCAGGGGTTGACCGGGGAGCTGTTTTTT. The gene calls are TRBV9 and TRBJ2-2, with a possible D match to TRBD1 (6 bases). The V gene lost 9 bases and the J gene lost 5 bases, with 11 bases spanning the gap. This CDR3 is built from 12 residues. Germline V gene sequence: CDR1 SGDLS, CDR2 YYNGEE.

This rearrangement joins TRBV2 to TRBJ2-7; D is unclear. Germline lookup yields CDR1 SNHLY and CDR2 FYNNEI. V lost 6 bases and J 3 bases, leaving 9 bases between the germline ends. The CDR3 contains 12 residues. The CDR3 region is CASRKESYEQYF. The CDR3 DNA is TGTGCCAGCAGGAAAGAGAGCTACGAGCAGTACTTC.

About this clone: This CDR3 is also generated by other DNA sequences in the sample. The V and J genes are TRBV14 and TRBJ2-2, with D hard to call. This CDR3 spans 14 amino acids. CDR1 and CDR2 from the germline V gene are SGHDN and FVKESK. Trimming took off 2 bases at V and 1 base at J, with 5 bases between the two ends. The CDR3 DNA sequence: TGTGCCAGCAGCCAAACGGTGAACACCGGGGAGCTGTTTTTT. Amino acids: CASSQTVNTGELFF.

This sequence joins TRBV10-3 and TRBJ2-3; TRBD2 agrees at 12 bases. Germline CDR1 and CDR2: ENHRY and SYGVKD. V lost 6 bases to trimming and J lost 4 bases; unmatched junction nucleotides: 5. CDR3 length: 15 amino acids. CDR3 amino acids: CAISLAGGPADTQYF. The CDR3 bases are TGTGCCATCAGCCTAGCGGGAGGGCCAGCAGATACGCAGTATTTT.